The 4 T cell receptor beta chains below come from one sample, sequenced in a study of control samples from healthy donors and cancer patients. Profiled with immunoSEQ multiplex PCR; TCRdb holds only in-frame clones, not every one. The sample includes hundreds of thousands of clones, 75% to 95% of them seen just once. The sequencing input was PBMCs. The source is a middle-aged man with head and neck cancer.

The chain combines TRBV11-2 with TRBJ2-2; D is unclear. The CDR3 runs to 14 residues. Trimming removed 4 bases at V and 6 bases at J, with 12 bases between. Per germline, CDR1 SGHAT and CDR2 FQNNGV. The CDR3 sequence: CASSSPRGSGELFF. CDR3 DNA sequence: TGTGCCAGCAGCTCCCCTCGCGGTTCCGGGGAGCTGTTTTTT. Supplemented by reference TRBV11-2 and TRBJ2-2, the full variable domain reads EAGVAQSPRYKIIEKRQSVAFWCNPISGHATLYWYQQILGQGPKLLIQFQNNGVVDDSQLPKDRFSAERLKGVDSTLKIQPAKLEDSAVYLCASSSPRGSGELFFGEGSRLTVL.

The chain carries TRBV9 and TRBJ2-2, with no clear D. The germline V and J ends were trimmed by 0 bases and 5 bases, with 8 bases remaining between them. Germline-derived CDR1 and CDR2 are SGDLS and YYNGEE. The CDR3 length is 14 residues. The CDR3 loop reads CASSVVGRTGELFF. CDR3 sequence (DNA): TGTGCCAGCAGCGTAGTAGGACGGACCGGGGAGCTGTTTTTT.

The chain links TRBV7-9 to TRBJ1-5, with TRBD1 matching over 10 bases. In germline, CDR1 is SEHNR, CDR2 FQNEAQ (reference sequence). V shed 5 bases, J shed 1 base, and the junction held 2 bases outside the gene matches. The CDR3 is made up of 15 amino acids. Here the CDR3 DNA reads TGTGCCAGCAGCCCGGGACAGGGGAGCAATCAGCCCCAGCATTTT. Protein sequence: CASSPGQGSNQPQHF. Supplemented by reference TRBV7-9 and TRBJ1-5, the full variable domain reads DTGVSQNPRHKITKRGQNVTFRCDPISEHNRLYWYRQTLGQGPEFLTYFQNEAQLEKSRLLSDRFSAERPKGSFSTLEIQRTEQGDSAMYLCASSPGQGSNQPQHFGDGTRLSIL.

This clone was detected a few times. This chain joins TRBV7-3 and TRBJ2-5; 9 bases match TRBD1. Germline V gives CDR1 SGHTA, CDR2 FQGTGA. V gave up 2 bases and J gave up 5 bases; unmatched junction bases: 6. CDR3 length equals 15 residues. CDR3 in DNA: TGTGCCAGCAGCTTAGGGACAGGGATTCCGGAGACCCAGTACTTC. Its protein is CASSLGTGIPETQYF.